Sequencing of this T cell receptor (beta chain) was carried out in a study of PD-1 blockade in classical Hodgkin lymphoma. Time point described: cycle 4 day 1 (C4D1), after 6 weeks of nivolumab. Every patient had relapsed following autologous stem cell transplantation, and cohorts differed in brentuximab vedotin exposure. The CDR3 contains 14 residues. V lost 4 bases and J lost 1, with 10 bases in between. Germline V gene lookup returns CDR1 SEHNR and CDR2 FQNEAQ (reference sequence). In regard to this clone: The antigen is undetermined.

Profiled with immunoSEQ multiplex PCR; TCRdb holds only in-frame clones, not every one. Here the sample spans around 57,000 clones, approximately 86% being singletons. Study-wide results and limits: Patients who responded completely had about the same baseline diversity as newly diagnosed patients. Reported findings placed baseline TCR diversity lower in newly diagnosed patients (compared with healthy donors).

The source of this sequence is a human donor with classical Hodgkin lymphoma. This material consisted of peripheral blood mononuclear cells (PBMCs), taken before the fourth cycle of nivolumab. This sequence joins TRBV7-9 and TRBJ2-5; D is unclear. The CDR3: CASSSYEGQETQYF. Written as DNA, the CDR3 is TGTGCCAGCAGCTCGTACGAAGGCCAAGAGACCCAGTACTTC. Supplemented by reference TRBV7-9 and TRBJ2-5, the full variable domain reads DTGVSQNPRHKITKRGQNVTFRCDPISEHNRLYWYRQTLGQGPEFLTYFQNEAQLEKSRLLSDRFSAERPKGSFSTLEIQRTEQGDSAMYLCASSSYEGQETQYFGPGTRLLVL.